This T cell receptor beta chain was obtained from a study of blood T cells in healthy people across ages. J was trimmed by 7 bases and V by 7 bases; bases with no gene match: 16. The CDR3 has 15 amino acids. Per the germline V gene, CDR1 is MNHEY and CDR2 is SVGEGT. Using a J-beta primer mix together with a sample-barcoded 5' primer, a second PCR was run for roughly 7 to 11 cycles. A template-switch adaptor that had 12 random nucleotides put a tag on each cDNA molecule. Each CDR3 protein is one row after TCRdb ran MiXCR on the 5' RACE reads. Of approximately 800,000 distinct CDR3 sequences listed, 60% to 80% are singletons.

The material sequenced was blood. This receptor was identified in a young man in good health. V and J are TRBV6-2 or TRBV6-3 and TRBJ2-7, with 7 positions matching TRBD1. The DNA of the CDR3 is TGTGCCAGCAATATCCCTCACAGGGGCGCCGGGGAGCAGTACTTC. Translated: CASNIPHRGAGEQYF.